Listed below are T cell receptor beta chains from one sample, sequenced in a study of glioma-infiltrating T cells. TCRdb re-analysed the multiplex PCR reads in MiXCR, keeping a single row per CDR3 protein. This table has some 190,000 distinct CDR3 sequences, approximately 30% appearing once. The sample consisted of glioma tissue, nonneoplastic brain tissue, or PBMCs (not recorded which). The receptor source for this set is a human donor with low-grade glioma or glioblastoma, undergoing nonglioma brain surgery, or in good health (not recorded which). The CDR3 runs from the conserved cysteine through the conserved F or W. A D gene is named only where the DNA matches it firmly. Where a row states a size, it is once, few, many or the class of an expanded clone; other rows omit it.

clone size	D gene	V gene	J gene	CDR3 protein	CDR3 DNA
many	-	TRBV7-2	TRBJ2-2	CASSLKTDNTGELFF	TGTGCCAGCAGCCTCAAGACAGACAACACCGGGGAGCTGTTTTTT
-	-	TRBV7-2	TRBJ2-6	CASSLEQGSGANVLTF	TGTGCCAGCAGCTTAGAACAGGGATCTGGGGCCAACGTCCTGACTTTC
-	-	TRBV5-1	TRBJ1-1	CASSWPGSGRDTEAFF	TGCGCCAGCAGCTGGCCTGGTAGCGGGCGTGACACTGAAGCTTTCTTT
few	TRBD2	TRBV3-1	TRBJ2-7	CASSHTSGRTPTSYF	TGTGCCAGCAGCCACACTAGCGGGAGGACCCCCACCTCGTACTTC
many	TRBD1	TRBV7-3	TRBJ1-1	CASSPTGPTEAFF	TGTGCCAGCAGCCCGACAGGGCCCACTGAAGCTTTCTTT
few	-	TRBV10-3	TRBJ1-5	CAINAENQPQHF	TGTGCCATCAACGCGGAGAATCAGCCCCAGCATTTT
few	-	TRBV3-1	TRBJ2-7	CASSRTEAPGHKHYEQYF	TGTGCCAGCAGCCGGACCGAAGCCCCGGGACACAAACACTACGAGCAGTACTTC
many	-	TRBV11-1	TRBJ1-1	CASSFSKNTEAFF	TGTGCCAGCAGCTTTTCAAAGAACACTGAAGCTTTCTTT
once	TRBD2	TRBV15	TRBJ2-1	CATNPAGGPVFGGNEQFF	TGTGCCACCAACCCGGCGGGAGGGCCCGTTTTCGGTGGGAATGAGCAGTTCTTC
-	-	TRBV18	TRBJ1-2	CATSPIQGKDDGYTF	TGTGCCACCTCACCAATACAGGGAAAGGACGATGGCTACACCTTC
-	TRBD2	TRBV9	TRBJ2-1	CATWGGGLSSYNEQFF	TGTGCCACGTGGGGGGGAGGGCTAAGCTCCTACAATGAGCAGTTCTTC
many	-	TRBV20-1	TRBJ2-3	CSALKRDTQYF	TGCAGTGCTCTAAAGCGGGATACGCAGTATTTT
-	TRBD1	TRBV6-2/TRBV6-3	TRBJ2-7	CASSRDRLYEQYF	TGCGCCAGCAGCCGGGACAGGCTCTACGAGCAGTACTTC
many	-	TRBV4-1	TRBJ2-1	CASSQIDFYNEQFF	TGCGCCAGCAGCCAGATAGACTTCTACAATGAGCAGTTCTTC
-	TRBD2	TRBV4-1	TRBJ2-7	CASSQAGTRGDEQYF	TGCGCCAGCAGCCAAGCTGGGACTAGGGGAGACGAGCAGTACTTC
few	-	TRBV7-7	TRBJ2-2	CASSLDRATGELFF	TGTGCCAGCAGCTTAGATAGAGCCACCGGGGAGCTGTTTTTT
few	-	TRBV7-2	TRBJ2-7	CASSFQQGAYEQYF	TGTGCCAGCAGCTTTCAACAGGGCGCCTACGAGCAGTACTTC
many	TRBD2	TRBV20-1	TRBJ2-3	CSARSVGTSVTDTQYF	TGCAGTGCTAGATCGGTGGGGACTAGCGTCACAGATACGCAGTATTTT
-	TRBD1	TRBV7-2	TRBJ2-7	CASSVRDRGYEQYF	TGTGCCAGCAGCGTCCGGGACAGGGGATACGAGCAGTACTTC
few	TRBD1	TRBV5-1	TRBJ1-1	CAGSSVGQLNTEAFF	TGCGCCGGCAGCTCGGTGGGACAGTTGAACACTGAAGCTTTCTTT
once	-	TRBV6-2/TRBV6-3	TRBJ2-5	CASSYVTVQEAQYF	TGTGCCAGCAGTTACGTGACAGTACAAGAGGCCCAGTACTTC
many	TRBD2	TRBV6-1	TRBJ2-5	CATAGAGGGETQYF	TGTGCCACGGCTGGGGCGGGAGGGGGAGAGACCCAGTACTTC
many	-	TRBV7-9	TRBJ2-1	CASSFFLDPMSSYNEQFF	TGTGCCAGCAGCTTTTTTCTAGATCCCATGAGCTCCTACAATGAGCAGTTCTTC
-	-	TRBV20-1	TRBJ1-1	CSANRSGANTEALF	TGCAGTGCTAATCGGAGTGGTGCGAACACTGAAGCTTTGTTT
few	-	TRBV29-1	TRBJ2-3	CSVGASGTDTQYF	TGCAGCGTTGGGGCTTCAGGCACAGATACGCAGTATTTT
-	TRBD2	TRBV20-1	TRBJ2-1	CSAPAKTSGYNEQFF	TGCAGTGCCCCTGCAAAGACTAGCGGGTACAATGAGCAGTTCTTC
many	-	TRBV7-8	TRBJ2-5	CASSHMRRETQYF	TGTGCCAGCAGCCATATGCGGAGGGAGACCCAGTACTTC
many	-	TRBV6-1	TRBJ2-2	CASRQVSNTGELFF	TGTGCCAGCAGACAGGTTTCAAACACCGGGGAGCTGTTTTTT
-	TRBD2	TRBV20-1	TRBJ2-5	CSARDTPGLAGAETQYF	TGCAGTGCTAGAGACACGCCGGGACTAGCCGGAGCAGAGACCCAGTACTTC
many	-	TRBV10-3	TRBJ1-2	CAISVGREGYTF	TGTGCCATCAGTGTGGGACGTGAAGGCTACACCTTC
-	-	TRBV3-1	TRBJ2-7	CASSQEGNRGGEQYF	TGTGCCAGCAGCCAAGAGGGAAATAGAGGGGGCGAGCAGTACTTC
many	TRBD2	TRBV20-1	TRBJ2-1	CSASSGRDGVGNEQFF	TGCAGTGCGTCTAGCGGGAGGGACGGGGTGGGAAATGAGCAGTTCTTC
many	-	TRBV27	TRBJ1-5	CASSLMTGQPQHF	TGTGCCAGCAGTCTAATGACCGGACAGCCCCAGCATTTT
-	-	TRBV20-1	TRBJ1-5	CSVSTGQTDNQLQHF	TGCAGTGTTAGCACCGGACAGACTGACAATCAGCTCCAGCATTTT
once	-	TRBV5-1	TRBJ2-6	CASSLATGLSGANVLTF	TGCGCCAGCAGCTTGGCGACCGGACTCTCTGGGGCCAACGTCCTGACTTTC
-	TRBD1	TRBV6-1	TRBJ2-7	CASSQAARGYEQYF	TGTGCCAGCAGTCAAGCAGCCAGGGGGTACGAGCAGTACTTC
-	-	TRBV2	TRBJ2-7	CASSSDRYYEQYF	TGTGCCAGCAGTAGTGACCGTTACTACGAGCAGTACTTC
many	TRBD1	TRBV7-2	TRBJ2-7	CASSPGGQGYEQYF	TGTGCCAGCAGCCCTGGGGGACAGGGATACGAGCAGTACTTC
-	-	TRBV6-2/TRBV6-3	TRBJ2-1	CASSTRPRQARNEQFF	TGTGCGAGCAGTACCAGACCGAGACAGGCGCGTAATGAGCAGTTCTTC
-	-	TRBV7-9	TRBJ2-5	CASSFYICSPKGWEGETQYF	-
once	TRBD2	TRBV7-6	TRBJ2-1	CASRLNPLISAGGSYNEQFF	TGTGCCAGCAGATTAAACCCCCTTATCAGCGCGGGAGGGTCCTACAATGAGCAGTTCTTC
many	TRBD1	TRBV6-1	TRBJ2-7	CASTPGQGYYEQYF	TGTGCCAGCACCCCGGGACAGGGCTACTACGAGCAGTACTTC
few	TRBD2	TRBV19	TRBJ2-1	CASSISKVRDYLKQFF	TGTGCCAGTAGTATAAGTAAGGTTAGGGACTATCTCAAGCAGTTCTTC
few	-	TRBV10-3	TRBJ2-7	CAISTAGQQIYEQYF	TGTGCCATCAGCACGGCGGGACAGCAGATCTACGAGCAGTACTTC
-	-	TRBV5-1	TRBJ1-2	CASSLGPGKGYTF	TGCGCCAGCAGCTTGGGGCCAGGGAAGGGCTACACCTTC
-	-	TRBV30	TRBJ2-1	CAWSVGAFNEQFF	TGTGCCTGGAGTGTAGGGGCCTTCAATGAGCAGTTCTTC
many	TRBD1	TRBV27	TRBJ1-1	CASSSLGQGKGDTEAFF	TGTGCCAGCAGTTCCCTCGGACAGGGGAAGGGGGACACTGAAGCTTTCTTT
few	-	TRBV5-1	TRBJ2-5	CASRGARQQETQYF	TGCGCCAGCAGGGGGGCCCGCCAACAAGAGACCCAGTACTTC
many	TRBD1	TRBV7-2	TRBJ2-1	CASSSHRGLGNEQFF	TGTGCCAGCAGCTCTCACAGGGGCTTGGGTAATGAGCAGTTCTTC
-	-	TRBV7-9	TRBJ2-3	CASSRSDPPDTQYF	TGTGCCAGCAGCAGGTCAGACCCCCCAGATACGCAGTATTTT
many	-	TRBV7-3	TRBJ2-7	CASSLNPHGYEQYF	TGTGCCAGCAGCTTAAACCCTCACGGATACGAGCAGTACTTC
many	-	TRBV7-2	TRBJ2-5	CASSRDRSFQETQYF	TGTGCCAGCAGCCGGGACCGTAGCTTCCAAGAGACCCAGTACTTC
many	-	TRBV28	TRBJ1-4	CASSLREKLFF	TGTGCCAGCAGTTTGAGGGAAAAACTGTTTTTT
many	TRBD2	TRBV4-3	TRBJ2-1	CASSQLTSGRNEQFF	TGCGCCAGCAGCCAACTGACTAGCGGGAGGAATGAGCAGTTCTTC